This record covers a single T cell receptor (beta chain). Antigen: not known. In the original analysis: Variation in CDR3 across clinicopathological groups served as the basis for constructing a distant-metastasis classifier in papillary thyroid cancer. TCRdb reanalyzed the PCR reads with MiXCR. TCRdb, not the authors, supplied the V and J calls. In the table there are fewer than 40,000 clones, 35% to 40% of which are singletons. Nobody among the patients had been given any treatment before thyroid surgery. The sample is drawn from a study of metastatic and nonmetastatic thyroid tumors. Whole-study context: Comparative analysis of repertoires was undertaken across blood and tumor or nodule tissue obtained from malignant and benign thyroid patients.

The germline V and J ends were trimmed by 0 bases and 6 bases, with 2 bases remaining between them. Germline CDR1 is MNHEY and CDR2 is SVGEGT. CDR3 length: 12 amino acids. General study results and limits: The study reportedly found significantly higher TCR beta diversity in malignant thyroid tumors than benign nodules, in blood and tumor.

The chain combines TRBV6-2 or TRBV6-3 with TRBJ2-2; D not resolved. The TCR comes from a female donor with papillary thyroid cancer or a benign thyroid nodule (not recorded which). Some clones in this sample may be carry-over from other donors' samples. Sequencing used tumor tissue. CDR3 sequence reads: CASSYSAGELFF. Here the CDR3 DNA reads TGTGCCAGCAGTTACTCCGCCGGGGAGCTGTTTTTT.